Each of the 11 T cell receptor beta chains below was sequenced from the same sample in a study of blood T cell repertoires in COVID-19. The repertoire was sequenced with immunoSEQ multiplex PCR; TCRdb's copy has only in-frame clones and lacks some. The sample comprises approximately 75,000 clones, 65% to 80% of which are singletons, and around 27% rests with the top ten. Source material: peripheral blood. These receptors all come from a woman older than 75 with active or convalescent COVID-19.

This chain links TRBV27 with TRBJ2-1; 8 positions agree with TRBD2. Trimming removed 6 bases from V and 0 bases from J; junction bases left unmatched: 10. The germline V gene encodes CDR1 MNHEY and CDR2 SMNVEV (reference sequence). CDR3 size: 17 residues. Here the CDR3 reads CASSPRERGSSYNEQFF. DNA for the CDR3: TGTGCCAGCAGCCCCAGGGAGCGGGGGAGCTCCTACAATGAGCAGTTCTTC.

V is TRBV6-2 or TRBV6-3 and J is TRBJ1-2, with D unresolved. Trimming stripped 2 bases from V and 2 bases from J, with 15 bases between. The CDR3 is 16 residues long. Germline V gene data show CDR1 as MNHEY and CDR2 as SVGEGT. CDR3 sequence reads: CASSYGPISPNYGYTF. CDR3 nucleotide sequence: TGTGCCAGCAGTTACGGGCCAATTTCCCCGAACTATGGCTACACCTTC.

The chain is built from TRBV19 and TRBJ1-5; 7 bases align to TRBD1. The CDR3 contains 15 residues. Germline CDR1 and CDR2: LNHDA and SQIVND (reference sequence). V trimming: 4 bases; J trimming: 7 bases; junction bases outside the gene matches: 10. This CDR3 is CASSTGGGSEQPQHF. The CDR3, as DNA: TGTGCCAGTAGTACTGGAGGGGGCTCCGAACAGCCCCAGCATTTT.

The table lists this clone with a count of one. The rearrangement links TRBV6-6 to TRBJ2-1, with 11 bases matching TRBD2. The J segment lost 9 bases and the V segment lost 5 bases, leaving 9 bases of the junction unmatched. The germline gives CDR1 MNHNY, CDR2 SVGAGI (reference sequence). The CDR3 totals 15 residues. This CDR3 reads CASSLIAGGPGEQFF. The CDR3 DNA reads TGTGCCAGCAGTCTGATAGCGGGGGGGCCCGGTGAGCAGTTCTTC.

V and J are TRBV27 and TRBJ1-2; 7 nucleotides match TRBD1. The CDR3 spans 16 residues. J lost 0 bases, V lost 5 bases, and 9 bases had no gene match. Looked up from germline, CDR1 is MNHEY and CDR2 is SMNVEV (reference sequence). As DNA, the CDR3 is TGTGCCAGCAGTAAAAGCCGGGACAGAGCTAACTATGGCTACACCTTC. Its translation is CASSKSRDRANYGYTF.

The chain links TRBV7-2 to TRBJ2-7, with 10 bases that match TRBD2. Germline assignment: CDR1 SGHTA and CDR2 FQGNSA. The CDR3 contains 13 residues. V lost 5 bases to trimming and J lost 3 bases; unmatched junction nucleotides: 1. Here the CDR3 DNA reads TGTGCCAGCAGCCCTAGCGGGGGCTACGAGCAGTACTTC. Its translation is CASSPSGGYEQYF.

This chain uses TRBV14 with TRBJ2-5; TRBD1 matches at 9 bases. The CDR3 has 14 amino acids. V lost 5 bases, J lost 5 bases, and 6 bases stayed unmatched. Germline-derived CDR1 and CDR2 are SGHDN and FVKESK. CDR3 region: CASSRKTGGETQYF. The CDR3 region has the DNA TGTGCCAGCAGCAGAAAGACAGGGGGGGAGACCCAGTACTTC.

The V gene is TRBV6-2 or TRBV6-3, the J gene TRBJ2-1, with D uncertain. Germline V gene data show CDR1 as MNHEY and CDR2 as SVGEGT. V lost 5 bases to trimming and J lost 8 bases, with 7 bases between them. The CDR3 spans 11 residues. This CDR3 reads CASSLFDEQFF. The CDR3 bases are TGTGCCAGCAGTCTCTTCGATGAGCAGTTCTTC.

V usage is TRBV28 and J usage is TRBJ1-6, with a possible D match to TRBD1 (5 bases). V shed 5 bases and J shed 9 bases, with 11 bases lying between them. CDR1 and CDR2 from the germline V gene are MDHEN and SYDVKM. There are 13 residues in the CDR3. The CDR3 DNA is TGTGCCAGCAGTCTCTTGGGGCGTTCACCCCTCCACTTT. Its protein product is CASSLLGRSPLHF.

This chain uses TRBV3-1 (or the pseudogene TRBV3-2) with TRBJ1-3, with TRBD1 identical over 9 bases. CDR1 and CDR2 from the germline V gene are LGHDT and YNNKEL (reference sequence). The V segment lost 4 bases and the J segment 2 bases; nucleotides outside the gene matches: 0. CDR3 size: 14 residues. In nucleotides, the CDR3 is TGTGCCAGCAGCCGGACAGGGGCTGGAAACACCATATATTTT. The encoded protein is CASSRTGAGNTIYF.

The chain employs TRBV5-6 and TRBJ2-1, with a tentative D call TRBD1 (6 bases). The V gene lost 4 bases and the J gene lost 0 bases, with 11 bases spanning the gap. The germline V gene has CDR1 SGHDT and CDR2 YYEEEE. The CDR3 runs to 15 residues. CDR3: CASSHRDNSYNEQFF. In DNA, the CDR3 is TGTGCCAGCAGCCACCGGGACAACTCCTACAATGAGCAGTTCTTC.